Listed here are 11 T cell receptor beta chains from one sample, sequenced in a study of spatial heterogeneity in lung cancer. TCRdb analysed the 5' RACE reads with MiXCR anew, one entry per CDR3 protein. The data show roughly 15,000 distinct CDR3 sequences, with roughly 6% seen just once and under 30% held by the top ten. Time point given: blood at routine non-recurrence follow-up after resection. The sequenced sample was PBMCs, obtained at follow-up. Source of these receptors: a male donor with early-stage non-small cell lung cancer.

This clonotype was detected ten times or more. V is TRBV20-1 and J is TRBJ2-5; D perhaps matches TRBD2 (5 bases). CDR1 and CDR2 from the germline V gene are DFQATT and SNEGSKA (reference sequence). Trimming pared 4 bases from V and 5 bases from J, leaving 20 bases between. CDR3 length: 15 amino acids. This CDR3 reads CSAKTLAGPRETQYF. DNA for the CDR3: TGCAGTGCTAAGACCCTCGCGGGTCCCCGGGAGACCCAGTACTTC.

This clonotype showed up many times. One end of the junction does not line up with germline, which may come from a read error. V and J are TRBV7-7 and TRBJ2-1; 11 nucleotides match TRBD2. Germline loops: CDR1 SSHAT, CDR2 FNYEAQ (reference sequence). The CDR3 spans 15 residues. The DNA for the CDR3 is TGTGCTAGCAGCTTGGGCCTAGCGGGAGGCAATGAGCAGTTCTTC. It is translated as CASSLGLAGGNEQFF.

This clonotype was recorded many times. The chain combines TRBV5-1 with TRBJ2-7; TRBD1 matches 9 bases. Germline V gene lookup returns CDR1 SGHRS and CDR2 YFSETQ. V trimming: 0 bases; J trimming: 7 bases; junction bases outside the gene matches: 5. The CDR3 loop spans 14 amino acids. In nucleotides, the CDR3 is TGCGCCAGCAGCTTGGAACAGGGGGCGCAGGAGCAGTACTTC. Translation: CASSLEQGAQEQYF. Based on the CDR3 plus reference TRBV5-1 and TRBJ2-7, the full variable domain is KAGVTQTPRYLIKTRGQQVTLSCSPISGHRSVSWYQQTPGQGLQFLFEYFSETQRNKGNFPGRFSGRQFSNSRSEMNVSTLELGDSALYLCASSLEQGAQEQYFGPGTRLTVT.

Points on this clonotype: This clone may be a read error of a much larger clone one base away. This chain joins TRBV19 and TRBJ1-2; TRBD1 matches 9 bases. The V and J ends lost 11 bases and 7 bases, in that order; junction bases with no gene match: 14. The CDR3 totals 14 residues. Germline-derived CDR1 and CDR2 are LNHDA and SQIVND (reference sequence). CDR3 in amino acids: CACTMERTGAGYTF. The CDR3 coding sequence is TGTGCCTGTACCATGGAGCGGACAGGGGCTGGCTACACCTTC.

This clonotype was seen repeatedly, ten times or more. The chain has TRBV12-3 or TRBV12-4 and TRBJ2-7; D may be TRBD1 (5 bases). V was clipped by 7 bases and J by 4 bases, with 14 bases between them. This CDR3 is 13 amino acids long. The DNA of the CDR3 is TGTGCCAGCACCCGGCAGGGCCAATACGAGCAGTACTTC. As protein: CASTRQGQYEQYF.

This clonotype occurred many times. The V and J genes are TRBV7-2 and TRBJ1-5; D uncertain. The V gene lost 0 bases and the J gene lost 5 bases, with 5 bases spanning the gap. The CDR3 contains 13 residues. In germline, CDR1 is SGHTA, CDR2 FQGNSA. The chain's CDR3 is CASSLAEYQPQHF. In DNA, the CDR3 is TGTGCCAGCAGCTTAGCCGAGTATCAGCCCCAGCATTTT.

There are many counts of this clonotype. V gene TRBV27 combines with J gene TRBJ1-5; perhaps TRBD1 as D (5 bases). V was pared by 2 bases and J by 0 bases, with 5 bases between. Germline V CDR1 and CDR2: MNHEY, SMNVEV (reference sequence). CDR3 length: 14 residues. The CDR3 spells CASSLGGSNQPQHF. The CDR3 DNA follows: TGTGCCAGCAGTTTAGGGGGTAGCAATCAGCCCCAGCATTTT.

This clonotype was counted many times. Written as DNA, the CDR3 is TGTGCCAGCAGCTTAGTTATGAGGAGCACAGATACGCAGTATTTT. Its translation: CASSLVMRSTDTQYF. The V call is TRBV7-2, the J call TRBJ2-3; D gene unclear. The V end lost 1 base, the J end lost 0 bases, and 8 bases lay between the germline ends. Germline values: CDR1 SGHTA, CDR2 FQGNSA. The CDR3 loop spans 15 amino acids.

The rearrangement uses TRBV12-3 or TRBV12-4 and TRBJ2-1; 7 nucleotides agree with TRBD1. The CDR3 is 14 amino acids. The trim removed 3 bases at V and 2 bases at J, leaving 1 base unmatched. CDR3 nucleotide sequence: TGTGCCAGCAGTTTTCAGGGGGCCTACAATGAGCAGTTCTTC. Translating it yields CASSFQGAYNEQFF.

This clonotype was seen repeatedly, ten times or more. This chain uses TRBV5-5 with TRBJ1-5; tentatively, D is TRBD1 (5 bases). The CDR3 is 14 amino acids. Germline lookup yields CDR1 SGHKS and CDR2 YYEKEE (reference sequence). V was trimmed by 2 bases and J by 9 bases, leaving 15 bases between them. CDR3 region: CASSLSRGRGPQHF. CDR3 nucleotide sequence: TGTGCCAGCAGCTTAAGCCGGGGCCGGGGGCCCCAGCATTTT.

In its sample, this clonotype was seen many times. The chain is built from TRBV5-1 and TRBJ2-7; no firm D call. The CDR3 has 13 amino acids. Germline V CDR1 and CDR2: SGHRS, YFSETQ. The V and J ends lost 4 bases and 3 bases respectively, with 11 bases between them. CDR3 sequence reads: CASSPPGSYEQYF. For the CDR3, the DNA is TGCGCCAGCAGCCCACCCGGCAGCTACGAGCAGTACTTC.